The 24 T cell receptor beta chains given below trace back to one sample, sequenced in a study of blood T cell repertoires in COVID-19. Profiled with immunoSEQ multiplex PCR; TCRdb holds only in-frame clones, not every one. The top ten clones hold 6.5% of a sample with 350,000 to 400,000 clones, around 90% of them seen once. The sequencing sample was made of peripheral blood. These receptors originate from a man aged 18 to 35 with active or convalescent COVID-19.

The CDR3 loop is CASSSRGGTYNEQFF. The CDR3 region has the DNA TGTGCCAGCAGTTCGCGGGGGGGGACCTACAATGAGCAGTTCTTC. V usage is TRBV6-6 and J usage is TRBJ2-1, with 9 bases that match TRBD2. Germline V lookup: CDR1 MNHNY, CDR2 SVGAGI (reference sequence). The CDR3 totals 15 residues. J gave up 2 bases and V 4 bases, and 3 bases lay outside the gene matches.

This sequence joins TRBV27 and TRBJ1-1; D gene uncertain. The CDR3 has 15 amino acids. The germline gives CDR1 MNHEY, CDR2 SMNVEV (reference sequence). The V end lost 5 bases, the J end lost 10 bases, and 23 bases lay between the germline ends. The CDR3 reads CASSPRGRIGRGAFF. CDR3 in DNA: TGTGCCAGCAGTCCCCGAGGACGCATCGGGAGAGGAGCTTTCTTT.

The V call is TRBV5-4, the J call TRBJ2-4; D perhaps matches TRBD1 (6 bases). There are 14 residues in the CDR3. Between the trimmed V and J ends, which lost 2 bases and 0 bases, there was a span of 6 bases. CDR1 and CDR2 (germline): SGHNT, YYREEE (reference sequence). The CDR3 DNA reads as TGTGCCAGCAGCTTACAGGGAGCCAAAAACATTCAGTACTTC. As protein: CASSLQGAKNIQYF.

The chain couples TRBV5-4 to TRBJ2-3; 11 bases are a match to TRBD2. The CDR3 consists of 19 residues. From germline, CDR1 is SGHNT and CDR2 YYREEE (reference sequence). Losses at the gene ends were 3 bases for V and 0 bases for J; bases not matched to a gene: 12. The CDR3 here is CASSSGTSGGKSSTDTQYF. The CDR3 nucleotides read TGTGCCAGCAGCTCCGGGACTAGCGGCGGGAAATCTAGCACAGATACGCAGTATTTT.

V and J are TRBV4-1 and TRBJ2-1; a possible D gene is TRBD2 (6 bases). Per germline, CDR1 MGHRA and CDR2 YSYEKL. The V end was cut by 5 bases, the J end by 6 bases, with 17 bases between. The CDR3 is 15 amino acids. The CDR3: CASSGRAEGSNEQFF. CDR3 DNA sequence: TGCGCCAGCAGCGGTAGGGCGGAGGGTAGCAATGAGCAGTTCTTC.

The V call is TRBV29-1, the J call TRBJ1-5; tentatively, D is TRBD1 (6 bases). Germline lookup yields CDR1 SQVTM and CDR2 ANQGSEA. The CDR3 sequence is 14 residues long. V was cut by 6 bases and J by 7 bases, with 19 bases left in between. The DNA for the CDR3 is TGCAGCGTGGGTTTAACAGGGCCCGGCCAGCCCCAGCATTTT. Protein product: CSVGLTGPGQPQHF.

The chain carries TRBV28 and TRBJ2-7, with TRBD2 matching over 11 bases. Germline V lookup: CDR1 MDHEN, CDR2 SYDVKM. Trimming at V came to 5 bases and at J to 4 bases, leaving 7 bases not matched to a gene. The CDR3 runs 15 residues. In nucleotides, the CDR3 is TGTGCCAGCAGTAGTGCTAGCGGGGGGTTTTACGAGCAGTACTTC. It specifies CASSSASGGFYEQYF.

V gene TRBV2 combines with J gene TRBJ2-7, with D maybe TRBD1 (5 bases). V was shortened by 6 bases and J by 3 bases, with 6 bases between the two germline ends. Germline assignment: CDR1 SNHLY and CDR2 FYNNEI. There are 11 residues in the CDR3. The DNA of the CDR3 is TGTGCCAGCAGCACAGGCTACGAGCAGTACTTC. It encodes CASSTGYEQYF.

A note on this clone: One end of the junction fails to match germline, which may point to a read error. The genes are TRBV6-4 and TRBJ1-1; no reliable D call. CDR1 and CDR2 (germline): MRHNA, SNTAGT. The CDR3 loop spans 14 amino acids. This chain's CDR3 is CASSDPKIDTEAFF. The CDR3 DNA follows: TGTGCCAGCAGTGACCCCAAAATAGACACCGAAGCTTTCTTT.

V is TRBV6-2 or TRBV6-3 and J is TRBJ1-5; 8 nucleotides match TRBD1. Germline V CDR1 and CDR2: MNHEY, SVGEGT. J was trimmed by 7 bases and V by 6 bases; bases with no gene match: 5. This CDR3 spans 13 amino acids. CDR3 in amino acids: CASSSDRVQPQHF. DNA for the CDR3: TGTGCCAGCAGCTCGGACAGGGTACAGCCCCAGCATTTT.

The chain combines TRBV6-6 with TRBJ1-2; no clear D. There are 12 residues in the CDR3. The V and J ends lost 1 base and 6 bases respectively, with 6 bases between them. Per the germline V gene, CDR1 is MNHNY and CDR2 is SVGAGI (reference sequence). The DNA for the CDR3 is TGTGCCAGCAGTTACTGGGAGGATGGCTACACCTTC. Residues: CASSYWEDGYTF.

V usage is TRBV29-1 and J usage is TRBJ2-5, with 8 bases fitting TRBD2. CDR1 and CDR2 (germline): SQVTM, ANQGSEA. CDR3 length: 14 residues. V lost 8 bases and J lost 5; bases outside the gene matches: 13. This chain's CDR3 is CSLLKRGTGETQYF. Written as DNA, the CDR3 is TGCAGCCTGTTAAAGCGGGGGACGGGGGAGACCCAGTACTTC. Combining the CDR3 with reference TRBV29-1 and TRBJ2-5 gives the whole variable domain SAVISQKPSRDICQRGTSLTIQCQVDSQVTMMFWYRQQPGQSLTLIATANQGSEATYESGFVIDKFPISRPNLTFSTLTVSNMSPEDSSIYLCSLLKRGTGETQYFGPGTRLLVL.

V and J are TRBV28 and TRBJ2-3, with 8 bases lining up with TRBD2. J gave up 3 bases and V 6 bases, and 32 bases lay outside the gene matches. The germline V gene encodes CDR1 MDHEN and CDR2 SYDVKM. CDR3 length: 23 residues. The CDR3 region has the DNA TGTGCCAGCAGAAGGGGTTGGTCGTCTCGGATTATTATAAAGACGGGAGGGACAGATACGCAGTATTTT. Amino acid sequence: CASRRGWSSRIIIKTGGTDTQYF.

The sample holds one count of this clone. The chain links TRBV27 to TRBJ1-1; 7 bases are a match to TRBD1. This CDR3 is built from 15 residues. In germline, CDR1 is MNHEY, CDR2 SMNVEV (reference sequence). The V gene end was trimmed by 5 bases and the J gene end by 8 bases; junction bases not matched to a gene: 14. The CDR3 sequence: CASSLTRGTADEAFF. The DNA of the CDR3 is TGTGCCAGCAGTCTAACCCGCGGGACAGCCGACGAAGCTTTCTTT.

This clone was seen just once. V gene TRBV19 combines with J gene TRBJ2-1, with 9 nucleotides matching TRBD2. V shed 3 bases, J shed 12 bases, and the junction held 12 bases outside the gene matches. Germline V gene sequence: CDR1 LNHDA, CDR2 SQIVND (reference sequence). This CDR3 has 15 amino acids. Here the CDR3 DNA reads TGTGCCAGTAGTATGGGGACTAGCCCCATTCTTGGGCAGTTCTTC. It codes for CASSMGTSPILGQFF.

V gene TRBV15 combines with J gene TRBJ2-1, with a possible D match to TRBD1 (6 bases). The CDR3 covers 16 residues. The ends were cut back, 1 base at V and 4 bases at J, with 14 bases in the middle. Per the germline V gene, CDR1 is LNHNV and CDR2 is YYDKDF (reference sequence). For the CDR3, the DNA is TGTGCCACCAGCAGAGCGGCCAGGGGAGTGTACAATGAGCAGTTCTTC. This encodes CATSRAARGVYNEQFF.

This clone occurred once. The chain links TRBV6-5 to TRBJ2-1, with 11 bases that match TRBD2. Germline trimming cut 6 bases from V and 4 bases from J; bases unmatched to any gene: 5. This CDR3 comprises 15 residues. CDR1 is MNHEY, CDR2 SVGAGI, per germline. As DNA, the CDR3 is TGTGCCAGCAGGGTACTAGCGGGGGAGTACAATGAGCAGTTCTTC. Its translation: CASRVLAGEYNEQFF.

The chain is built from TRBV18 and TRBJ1-1; D may be TRBD1 (5 bases). Trimming left V 0 bases short and J 6 bases short, with 17 bases between. The CDR3 runs to 16 residues. Germline values: CDR1 KGHSH, CDR2 LQKENI. CDR3 in amino acids: CASSPPLQGSVSEAFF. In nucleotides, the CDR3 is TGTGCCAGCTCACCACCCCTTCAGGGTTCCGTGTCTGAAGCTTTCTTT.

This clone appeared a single time. CDR3: CASSQGWGQGNEQFF. CDR3 in DNA: TGCGCCAGCAGCCAAGGTTGGGGACAGGGAAATGAGCAGTTCTTC. The chain carries TRBV4-3 and TRBJ2-1; TRBD1 agrees at 9 bases. The CDR3 spans 15 residues. V trimming: 1 base; J trimming: 7 bases; junction bases outside the gene matches: 5. Germline V lookup: CDR1 LGHNA, CDR2 YSLEER.

The J gene is TRBJ2-3, the V gene TRBV6-2 or TRBV6-3; 7 bases are shared with TRBD2. The ends lost 2 bases at V and 2 bases at J; junction bases unmatched: 13. The CDR3 length is 18 residues. Germline V gene sequence: CDR1 MNHEY, CDR2 SVGEGT. The CDR3 DNA is TGTGCCAGCAGTTACGGCCAATACCGGGACTATATCACAGATACGCAGTATTTT. The encoded protein is CASSYGQYRDYITDTQYF.

The CDR3 loop is CSASPLGLVKTQYF. The CDR3, as DNA: TGCAGTGCTAGTCCCCTGGGTCTAGTGAAGACCCAGTACTTC. The chain carries TRBV20-1 and TRBJ2-5; D uncertain. This CDR3 spans 14 amino acids. The germline V and J ends were trimmed by 3 bases and 6 bases, with 17 bases remaining between them. Per the germline V gene, CDR1 is DFQATT and CDR2 is SNEGSKA (reference sequence).

The rearrangement joins TRBV28 to TRBJ2-1, with a possible D match to TRBD2 (6 bases). The CDR3 runs to 16 residues. Germline values: CDR1 MDHEN, CDR2 SYDVKM. The V end lost 7 bases, the J end lost 0 bases, and 16 bases lay between the germline ends. The chain's CDR3 is CASTLRRGLSYNEQFF. The CDR3 nucleotides read TGTGCCAGCACCCTCCGTAGGGGACTCTCCTACAATGAGCAGTTCTTC.

This clone has only one observation. This chain uses TRBV2 with TRBJ1-1; D might be TRBD1 (5 bases). The length of the CDR3 is 14 residues. V was pared by 6 bases and J by 5 bases, with 16 bases between. CDR1 is SNHLY and CDR2 is FYNNEI in the germline V gene. The CDR3 coding sequence is TGTGCCAGCAGGACTGGGGGAGGGAAGACTGAAGCTTTCTTT. Protein product: CASRTGGGKTEAFF.

V and J are TRBV7-9 and TRBJ2-7; 14 nucleotides agree with TRBD2. Trimming cost V 5 bases and J 3 bases; bases outside gene matches: 9. This CDR3 has 17 amino acids. Germline V gene lookup returns CDR1 SEHNR and CDR2 FQNEAQ (reference sequence). This CDR3 reads CASSPLTSGRALYEQYF. CDR3 coding DNA: TGTGCCAGCAGCCCGTTGACTAGCGGGAGGGCCCTCTACGAGCAGTACTTC. Looking up the rest from reference TRBV7-9 and TRBJ2-7 gives the full variable domain: DTGVSQNPRHKITKRGQNVTFRCDPISEHNRLYWYRQTLGQGPEFLTYFQNEAQLEKSRLLSDRFSAERPKGSFSTLEIQRTEQGDSAMYLCASSPLTSGRALYEQYFGPGTRLTVT.